This is a list of T cell receptor beta chains from one sample in a study of cytomegalovirus exposure and HLA in healthy donors. Assay used: immunoSEQ multiplex PCR; TCRdb lists only in-frame clones, some missing. The table lists over 150,000 clones, more than 75% of them singletons. Sequencing was performed on PBMCs. All receptors come from a man between 25 and 39 years old in good health and CMV-seropositive. CDR3s include the opening cysteine and the closing phenylalanine or tryptophan. D genes are given only for firm matches. Clone size appears in some rows only: once, few, many, or a class for an expanded clone.

d_call	clone_size	v_call	j_call	cdr3_aa	cdr3_nt
TRBD1	.	TRBV7-9	TRBJ1-2	CASSLVGQGTGYTF	TGTGCCAGCAGCTTAGTTGGACAGGGGACTGGCTACACCTTC
.	.	TRBV6-6	TRBJ1-1	CASSYPTEERVAFF	TGTGCCAGCAGTTATCCGACTGAGGAGCGTGTCGCTTTCTTT
.	.	TRBV29-1	TRBJ1-1	CSVASGAEEGAFF	TGCAGCGTTGCATCGGGAGCCGAAGAAGGAGCTTTCTTT
.	.	TRBV27	TRBJ1-6	CASRPGQGYNSPLHF	TGTGCCAGCAGGCCTGGGCAGGGGTATAATTCACCCCTCCACTTT
.	.	TRBV23-1	TRBJ2-5	CASSPRQFTQETQYF	TGCGCCAGCAGTCCACGACAGTTCACTCAAGAGACCCAGTACTTC
.	.	TRBV10-3	TRBJ1-1	CAISAGVEAFF	TGTGCCATCAGTGCGGGGGTTGAAGCTTTCTTT
.	.	TRBV2	TRBJ2-1	CASSRDGSSYNEQFF	TGTGCCAGCAGCCGGGATGGGAGCTCCTACAATGAGCAGTTCTTC
.	.	TRBV5-5	TRBJ2-7	CASSLEQTTSYEQYF	TGTGCCAGCAGCTTGGAACAGACAACCTCCTACGAGCAGTACTTC
.	few	TRBV6-1	TRBJ1-1	CASSEGGAFF	TGTGCCAGCAGTGAGGGCGGGGCTTTCTTT
TRBD2	.	TRBV9	TRBJ2-5	CASSVAAGGPLETQYF	TGTGCCAGCAGCGTAGCAGCGGGAGGGCCGCTAGAGACCCAGTACTTC
TRBD1	.	TRBV13	TRBJ2-5	CASTLLRDREETQYF	TGTGCCAGCACCCTACTCCGGGACAGGGAAGAGACCCAGTACTTC
.	few	TRBV27	TRBJ1-2	CASGRAAYGYTF	TGTGCCAGTGGGCGGGCGGCCTATGGCTACACCTTC
.	.	TRBV6-1	TRBJ2-1	CASSQERVGNEQFF	TGTGCCAGCAGCCAAGAGAGAGTCGGCAATGAGCAGTTCTTC
TRBD1	.	TRBV19	TRBJ2-1	CASRPQTGGADNEQFF	TGTGCCAGTAGACCCCAGACAGGGGGCGCGGACAATGAGCAGTTCTTC
.	.	TRBV9	TRBJ1-2	CASSEAGTLPHGYTF	TGTGCCAGCAGCGAAGCGGGGACTCTCCCGCACGGCTACACCTTC
TRBD2	.	TRBV6-5	TRBJ2-1	CASSYSGGSFYNEQFF	TGTGCCAGCAGTTACTCTGGCGGGAGTTTCTACAATGAGCAGTTCTTC
TRBD1	.	TRBV27	TRBJ1-4	CASSPRDRLNEKLFF	TGTGCCAGCAGTCCCCGGGACAGACTTAATGAAAAACTGTTTTTT
.	few	TRBV9	TRBJ2-7	CASSVSSEEQYF	TGTGCCAGCAGCGTTTCCAGCGAGGAGCAGTACTTC
TRBD1	.	TRBV7-9	TRBJ2-1	CASSPRTGYRGQFF	TGTGCCAGCAGCCCACGGACAGGGTATCGGGGGCAGTTCTTC
TRBD1	.	TRBV7-2	TRBJ1-2	CASSSGQGYGYTF	TGTGCCAGCAGCTCGGGACAGGGCTATGGCTACACCTTC
TRBD1	.	TRBV6-6	TRBJ1-2	CASSSEDRKGYTF	TGTGCCAGCAGTTCCGAGGACAGGAAAGGCTACACCTTC
TRBD1	once	TRBV28	TRBJ1-2	CASRDRDYGYTF	TGTGCCAGCCGAGACAGGGACTATGGCTACACCTTC
.	.	TRBV29-1	TRBJ2-7	CSVVVEYSNYEQYF	TGCAGCGTTGTCGTAGAATATAGTAACTACGAGCAGTACTTC
TRBD2	.	TRBV5-4	TRBJ2-1	CASSLVRTSLNEQFF	TGTGCCAGCAGCTTGGTTCGGACTAGCTTAAATGAGCAGTTCTTC
.	.	TRBV14	TRBJ2-1	CASSQGAEQFF	TGTGCCAGCAGCCAAGGAGCTGAGCAGTTCTTC
.	.	TRBV20-1	TRBJ2-1	CSARDEYSQFF	TGCAGTGCTAGAGATGAGTATTCACAGTTCTTC
TRBD1	.	TRBV5-4	TRBJ1-4	CASSQHRQGGNEKLFF	TGTGCCAGCAGCCAACACCGACAGGGAGGTAATGAAAAACTGTTTTTT
.	.	TRBV7-2	TRBJ2-1	CASSFPGFREQFF	TGTGCCAGCAGCTTTCCAGGGTTCCGCGAGCAGTTCTTC
.	.	TRBV5-1	TRBJ1-1	CASSLSGLENTEAFF	TGCGCCAGCAGCTTGTCAGGGCTCGAAAACACTGAAGCTTTCTTT
TRBD2	.	TRBV6-6	TRBJ2-7	CASSYSGTSGTHEQYF	TGTGCCAGCAGTTACTCGGGGACTAGCGGGACCCACGAGCAGTACTTC